The clone carrying this T cell receptor beta chain was observed at least ten times. Its specificity is unknown. This specimen belongs to a study of neurological immune-mediated disorders. V lost 3 bases and J lost 13; bases outside the gene matches: 5. The CDR3 runs to 11 residues. In germline, CDR1 is LGHDT, CDR2 YNNKEL (reference sequence). PBMCs numbering 2 million and stored at -80 C yielded the unsorted libraries. The study, taken as a whole, reports: In HTLV-1-associated myelopathy, TCR clonal expansion was greatest, and in multiple sclerosis it was least, below healthy controls.

The cDNA was generated by 5'RACE with 10-nucleotide random UMIs. MiXCR, applied by TCRdb to the 5' RACE reads, yields one record per CDR3 protein. This sample has about 14,000 distinct CDR3 sequences, with about 10% found just once. Sample: PBMCs. The sequence derives from a woman in her forties in good health. The chain employs TRBV3-1 and TRBJ2-5, with 7 bases that match TRBD1. CDR3 coding DNA: TGTGCCAGCAGCCACGGACAGGTCTTGTACTTC. It codes for CASSHGQVLYF.